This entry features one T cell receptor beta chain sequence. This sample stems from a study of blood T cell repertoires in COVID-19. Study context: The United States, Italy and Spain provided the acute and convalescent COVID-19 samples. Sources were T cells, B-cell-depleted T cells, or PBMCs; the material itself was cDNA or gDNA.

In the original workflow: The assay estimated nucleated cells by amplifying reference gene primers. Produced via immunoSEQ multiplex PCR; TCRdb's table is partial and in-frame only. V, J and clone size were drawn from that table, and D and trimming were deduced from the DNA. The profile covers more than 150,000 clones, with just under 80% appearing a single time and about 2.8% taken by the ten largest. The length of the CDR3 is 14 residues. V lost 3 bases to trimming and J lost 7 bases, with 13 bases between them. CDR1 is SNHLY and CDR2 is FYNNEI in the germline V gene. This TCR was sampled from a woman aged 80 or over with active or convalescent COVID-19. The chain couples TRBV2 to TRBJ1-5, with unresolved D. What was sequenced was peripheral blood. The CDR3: CASSEERRRQPQHF. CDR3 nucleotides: TGTGCCAGCAGTGAGGAGAGGAGGCGACAGCCCCAGCATTTT. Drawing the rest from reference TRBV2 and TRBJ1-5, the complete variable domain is EPEVTQTPSHQVTQMGQEVILRCVPISNHLYFYWYRQILGQKVEFLVSFYNNEISEKSEIFDDQFSVERPDGSNFTLKIRSTKLEDSAMYFCASSEERRRQPQHFGDGTRLSIL.